This T cell receptor beta chain emerged from a study of shared T cell receptors in the human thymus. TCRdb's table, derived via immunoSEQ multiplex PCR, lists solely in-frame clones and lacks some. Altogether about 610,000 clones are present, approximately 90% being singletons, with the ten largest covering 0.0095% to 0.012%. The germline gives CDR1 MNHEY, CDR2 SMNVEV (reference sequence). The CDR3 totals 19 residues. V lost 5 bases and J lost 3; bases outside the gene matches: 15. This same sample was also taken into another study, of human thymus T cells.

The sequenced material came from thymocytes. This chain connects TRBV27 to TRBJ2-7; 14 positions agree with TRBD2. This clonotype was obtained from a boy in the first two years of life with a congenital heart defect. The CDR3 region has the DNA TGTGCCAGCAGTCTACCTCGACTAGCGGGAGGGCCGTATCGCTACGAGCAGTACTTC. This translates into CASSLPRLAGGPYRYEQYF.